These 22 T cell receptor beta chains share one sample of origin, sequenced in a study of identical twins. TCRdb independently ran MiXCR on the 5' RACE reads; one entry per CDR3 protein. Of approximately 550,000 distinct CDR3 sequences listed, about a fifth are singletons. The same data also went into a second study, on yellow fever vaccine responses in identical twins.

Sequenced sample: CD4+ T cells sorted from blood. These receptors were collected from a woman between 18 and 29 years old in good health.

The table lists this clonotype with a few counts. The chain uses TRBV27 and TRBJ1-1, with D unclear. V was shortened by 7 bases and J by 5 bases, with 8 bases between the two germline ends. The germline gives CDR1 MNHEY, CDR2 SMNVEV (reference sequence). The CDR3 totals 11 residues. For the CDR3, the DNA is TGTGCCAGCATACGTTCGACTGAAGCTTTCTTT. It is translated as CASIRSTEAFF.

This clonotype was detected many times. V usage is TRBV12-3 or TRBV12-4 and J usage is TRBJ1-6, with TRBD1 matching over 7 bases. The CDR3 sequence is 17 residues long. The junction had 12 bases not matched to a gene; V was cut back by 0 bases and J by 10 bases. CDR3 DNA: TGTGCCAGCAGTTTAGCGCGTGCTGACAGGGTCGGCTCACCCCTCCACTTT. Translated, it gives CASSLARADRVGSPLHF.

This clonotype has a handful of counts. The chain couples TRBV3-1 to TRBJ2-7; D remains ambiguous. Germline V gives CDR1 LGHDT, CDR2 YNNKEL (reference sequence). Trimming took 0 bases from V and 0 from J, leaving 21 bases between them. CDR3 size: 19 residues. The DNA for the CDR3 is TGTGCCAGCAGCCAAGATGGGTGGCGGTTTCCAATTTTCTCCTACGAGCAGTACGTC. This gives the protein CASSQDGWRFPIFSYEQYV.

The gene calls are TRBV14 and TRBJ1-1, with D uncertain. The CDR3 is 12 residues long. V lost 8 bases to trimming and J lost 1 base, with 8 bases between them. From germline, CDR1 is SGHDN and CDR2 FVKESK. CDR3 sequence: CASGWRNTEAFF. CDR3 sequence (DNA): TGTGCCAGCGGGTGGAGGAACACTGAAGCTTTCTTT.

The table lists this clonotype with a few counts. In nucleotides, the CDR3 is TGCAGTGCTACCCACCGGGCCGTGGGAAACACCATATATTTT. Protein product: CSATHRAVGNTIYF. The chain recombines TRBV20-1 with TRBJ1-3; D call uncertain. Germline loops: CDR1 DFQATT, CDR2 SNEGSKA (reference sequence). This CDR3 region has 14 residues. V lost 4 bases and J 4 bases, leaving 14 bases between the germline ends.

This clonotype was found a few times. The CDR3 protein is CASRPPAFEGEQYF. Written as DNA, the CDR3 is TGCGCCAGCAGACCGCCAGCATTCGAGGGCGAGCAGTACTTC. The chain has TRBV5-1 and TRBJ2-7; weak D call: TRBD2 (5 bases). This CDR3 spans 14 amino acids. From germline, CDR1 is SGHRS and CDR2 YFSETQ. V lost 5 bases to trimming and J lost 6 bases, with 18 bases between them. The full variable domain, with the rest looked up from reference TRBV5-1 and TRBJ2-7, is KAGVTQTPRYLIKTRGQQVTLSCSPISGHRSVSWYQQTPGQGLQFLFEYFSETQRNKGNFPGRFSGRQFSNSRSEMNVSTLELGDSALYLCASRPPAFEGEQYFGPGTRLTVT.

This clonotype was seen only a few times. The rearrangement links TRBV4-2 to TRBJ2-5; 7 nucleotides agree with TRBD2. Germline CDR1 and CDR2: LGHNA and YNFKEQ. The CDR3 length is 16 residues. The J segment lost 5 bases and the V segment lost 4 bases, leaving 13 bases of the junction unmatched. The CDR3 protein is CASSPGGFRGQETQYF. CDR3 in DNA: TGTGCCAGCAGCCCCGGGGGGTTTAGGGGCCAGGAGACCCAGTACTTC.

The CDR3 DNA is TGCGCCAGCAGCTTGAGTGGGACTACCTACGAGCAGTACTTC. It encodes CASSLSGTTYEQYF. V gene TRBV5-1 combines with J gene TRBJ2-7; 7 bases align to TRBD2. Looked up from germline, CDR1 is SGHRS and CDR2 is YFSETQ. The CDR3 totals 14 residues. The V and J ends lost 1 base and 2 bases, in that order; junction bases with no gene match: 3.

The chain recombines TRBV19 with TRBJ2-1, with D maybe TRBD2 (6 bases). Germline CDR1 is LNHDA and CDR2 is SQIVND (reference sequence). This CDR3 has 14 residues. The V end was cut by 4 bases, the J end by 8 bases, with 15 bases between. CDR3 in DNA: TGTGCCAGTAGTAGTGGGCGGGGTCGGGATGAGCAGTTCTTC. Protein product: CASSSGRGRDEQFF.

V is TRBV3-1 and J is TRBJ1-1; no clear D. The V end lost 6 bases, the J end lost 0 bases, and 8 bases lay between the germline ends. CDR1 is LGHDT, CDR2 YNNKEL, per germline (reference sequence). The CDR3 runs 13 residues. Written as DNA, the CDR3 is TGTGCCAGCAGTACCCAGTTGAACACTGAAGCTTTCTTT. It encodes CASSTQLNTEAFF. Full variable domain (missing parts from reference TRBV3-1 and TRBJ1-1): DTAVSQTPKYLVTQMGNDKSIKCEQNLGHDTMYWYKQDSKKFLKIMFSYNNKELIINETVPNRFSPKSPDKAHLNLHINSLELGDSAVYFCASSTQLNTEAFFGQGTRLTVV.

The J gene is TRBJ1-1, the V gene TRBV6-5; D is perhaps TRBD1 (6 bases). V lost 0 bases to trimming and J lost 7 bases, with 18 bases between them. CDR3 length equals 16 residues. Germline loops: CDR1 MNHEY, CDR2 SVGAGI. In DNA form, the CDR3 reads TGTGCCAGCAGTTACTCGGGGCAGGGGACGAGGAATGAAGCTTTCTTT. Encoded protein: CASSYSGQGTRNEAFF.

This clonotype was seen more than once but under ten times. J is TRBJ2-2 and V is TRBV6-5; TRBD2 matches 8 bases. Germline V gene lookup returns CDR1 MNHEY and CDR2 SVGAGI. J lost 4 bases, V lost 8 bases, and 6 bases had no gene match. This CDR3 has 14 residues. The CDR3 region has the DNA TGTGCCAGCTGCTTACTAGCGGCCACCGGGGAGCTGTTTTTT. Its translation: CASCLLAATGELFF.

This sequence joins TRBV19 and TRBJ1-1; 8 bases align to TRBD1. CDR1 is LNHDA, CDR2 SQIVND, per germline (reference sequence). The CDR3 extends over 13 amino acids. V trimming: 9 bases; J trimming: 1 base; junction bases outside the gene matches: 4. In DNA, the CDR3 is TGTGCCAGCGGACAGGGTTCGAACACTGAAGCTTTCTTT. Protein: CASGQGSNTEAFF.

In this sample, this clonotype turned up a few times. Germline and junction disagree at one end, which may indicate a read error. CDR3 DNA: TGTGCCATCAGTGGCCAGGGGAGGCAACGCTTC. Translating gives CAISGQGRQRF. The V gene is TRBV10-3, the J gene TRBJ2-1, with D perhaps matching TRBD1 or TRBD2 (6 bases each). There are 11 residues in the CDR3. Germline CDR1 ENHRY, CDR2 SYGVKD.

Only a few counts were recorded for this clonotype. The genes are TRBV18 and TRBJ2-7, with 10 bases identical to TRBD2. V shed 2 bases and J 4 bases; nucleotides not matched to a gene: 5. The germline V gene encodes CDR1 KGHSH and CDR2 LQKENI. The CDR3 has 15 residues. The CDR3 region is CASSPESSGSYEQYF. Here the CDR3 DNA reads TGTGCCAGCTCACCAGAGTCTAGCGGGAGTTACGAGCAGTACTTC.

This clonotype was recorded at least ten times. The J gene is TRBJ2-1, the V gene TRBV12-3 or TRBV12-4, with D perhaps matching TRBD1 (5 bases). This CDR3 spans 13 amino acids. V gave up 4 bases and J gave up 6 bases, with 10 bases separating them. The CDR3 coding sequence is TGTGCCAGCAGTTCACCAGGGCTCAATGAGCAGTTCTTC. Amino acids: CASSSPGLNEQFF.

The sample holds a few counts of this clonotype. The chain links TRBV3-1 to TRBJ1-2, with D uncertain. V lost 8 bases to trimming and J lost 6 bases, with 13 bases between them. The V gene's germline CDR1 is LGHDT and CDR2 YNNKEL (reference sequence). The CDR3 has 12 residues. The CDR3 protein is CASGNQAHGYTF. In DNA, the CDR3 is TGTGCCAGCGGTAATCAAGCGCATGGCTACACCTTC.

This sequence joins TRBV11-2 and TRBJ2-3; no firm D call. The V gene lost 8 bases and the J gene lost 6 bases, with 15 bases spanning the gap. The CDR3 runs 13 residues. The germline V gene has CDR1 SGHAT and CDR2 FQNNGV. The CDR3 coding sequence is TGTGCCAGCGAAACAACAGCGTCGGATACGCAGTATTTT. Its translation: CASETTASDTQYF.

This clonotype was seen many times. V and J are TRBV27 and TRBJ2-3; D might be TRBD2 (6 bases). V was cut by 7 bases and J by 2 bases, with 13 bases left in between. From germline, CDR1 is MNHEY and CDR2 SMNVEV (reference sequence). This CDR3 comprises 14 residues. CDR3 in amino acids: CASNAGRLTDTQYF. In nucleotides, the CDR3 is TGTGCCAGCAATGCCGGGAGACTCACAGATACGCAGTATTTT.

V and J are TRBV5-5 and TRBJ2-1; 8 bases fit TRBD2. Trimming at V came to 4 bases and at J to 1 base, leaving 7 bases not matched to a gene. The CDR3 runs to 16 residues. Germline loops: CDR1 SGHKS, CDR2 YYEKEE (reference sequence). The DNA for the CDR3 is TGTGCCAGCAGCGGGTCGGGAGGGGTATCCTACAATGAGCAGTTCTTC. As protein: CASSGSGGVSYNEQFF. Full variable domain (outside the CDR3, taken from reference TRBV5-5 and TRBJ2-1): DAGVTQSPTHLIKTRGQQVTLRCSPISGHKSVSWYQQVLGQGPQFIFQYYEKEERGRGNFPDRFSARQFPNYSSELNVNALLLGDSALYLCASSGSGGVSYNEQFFGPGTRLTVL.

The chain carries TRBV29-1 and TRBJ1-1; 7 nucleotides agree with TRBD1. The germline V gene encodes CDR1 SQVTM and CDR2 ANQGSEA. The CDR3 extends over 14 amino acids. V was pared by 0 bases and J by 5 bases, with 6 bases of the junction left unmatched. The CDR3 DNA reads as TGCAGCGTTGAAGATCTTACAGGGGCGACTGAAGCTTTCTTT. Translated: CSVEDLTGATEAFF.

This clonotype was detected a few times. V gene TRBV12-3 or TRBV12-4 combines with J gene TRBJ1-6; D is uncertain. The CDR3 is made up of 12 amino acids. Trimming took 4 bases from V and 12 from J, leaving 10 bases between them. CDR3 sequence: CASSSYILPLHF. Here the CDR3 DNA reads TGTGCCAGCAGTTCCTACATCTTACCCCTCCACTTT.